The 12 T cell receptor beta chains below come from one sample, sequenced in a study of blood T cell repertoires in COVID-19. Assay used: immunoSEQ multiplex PCR; TCRdb lists only in-frame clones, some missing. Among about 80,000 clones listed, around 86% were seen once. Sequencing was done on a sample of peripheral blood. These receptors all stem from a human donor in a cohort sampled during active COVID-19.

The J gene is TRBJ1-2, the V gene TRBV19; no reliable D call. The V gene's germline CDR1 is LNHDA and CDR2 SQIVND (reference sequence). Trimming removed 3 bases from V and 5 bases from J, with 10 bases in between. The CDR3 runs to 13 residues. CDR3 sequence: CASSIGRKYGYTF. Here the CDR3 DNA reads TGTGCCAGTAGTATTGGGCGAAAATATGGCTACACCTTC.

In this sample, this clone turned up once. The chain is built from TRBV5-6 and TRBJ2-7; no reliable D call. Germline lookup yields CDR1 SGHDT and CDR2 YYEEEE. Trimming stripped 6 bases from V and 0 bases from J, with 10 bases between. The CDR3 is 13 residues long. The CDR3: CASNLVASYEQYF. The CDR3 nucleotides read TGTGCCAGCAACCTTGTGGCCTCCTACGAGCAGTACTTC.

The CDR3 loop reads CASSPGTAAYEQYF. The CDR3 DNA follows: TGTGCCAGCAGCCCCGGGACTGCCGCCTACGAGCAGTACTTC. The chain links TRBV7-9 to TRBJ2-7, with TRBD2 as a possible D gene (6 bases). The V and J ends lost 5 bases and 2 bases respectively, with 13 bases between them. The CDR3 contains 14 residues. CDR1 and CDR2 (germline): SEHNR, FQNEAQ (reference sequence).

V and J are TRBV28 and TRBJ2-3; 9 positions match TRBD1. CDR3 length equals 15 residues. After removal of 7 bases from V and 5 bases from J, the junction contained 10 bases not matched to a gene. The germline V gene has CDR1 MDHEN and CDR2 SYDVKM. The CDR3 nucleotides read TGTGCCAGCACCAGGGCACAGGGGGCAGGAGATACGCAGTATTTT. Translated, it gives CASTRAQGAGDTQYF.

CDR3 DNA sequence: TGTGCCAGCTCACGTGCGGGAGGGTACAATGAGCAGTTCTTC. Its translation: CASSRAGGYNEQFF. The chain joins TRBV18 to TRBJ2-1; 9 nucleotides match TRBD2. Trimming cost V 4 bases and J 4 bases; bases outside gene matches: 2. The germline CDR1 and CDR2 sequences are KGHSH and LQKENI. The CDR3 is 14 residues long.

The V and J genes are TRBV6-6 and TRBJ2-7; the match to TRBD2 covers 10 bases. Germline-derived CDR1 and CDR2 are MNHNY and SVGAGI (reference sequence). This CDR3 spans 15 amino acids. Trimming took 5 bases from V and 0 from J; bases not matched to a gene: 4. The CDR3 spells CASSSGGGNSYEQYF. In DNA, the CDR3 is TGTGCCAGCAGTAGCGGGGGGGGAAACTCCTACGAGCAGTACTTC.

V gene TRBV28 combines with J gene TRBJ2-6; 7 bases are shared with TRBD2. The V gene end was trimmed by 6 bases and the J gene end by 3 bases; junction bases not matched to a gene: 8. CDR1 MDHEN and CDR2 SYDVKM come from the germline V gene. There are 16 residues in the CDR3. The CDR3 reads CASSWLGGDGANVLTF. Written as DNA, the CDR3 is TGTGCCAGCAGCTGGTTGGGGGGGGATGGGGCCAACGTCCTGACTTTC.

The rearrangement links TRBV28 to TRBJ1-3, with 8 bases lining up with TRBD1. Germline V gene lookup returns CDR1 MDHEN and CDR2 SYDVKM. With 5 bases clipped from V and 5 bases from J, the junction kept 8 bases outside the gene matches. The CDR3 has 15 residues. CDR3 DNA: TGTGCCAGCAGTCCACAGGGGGAAGGAAGAAACACCATATATTTT. Translation gives CASSPQGEGRNTIYF.

V gene TRBV5-1 combines with J gene TRBJ1-4; 7 bases line up with TRBD1. Germline lookup yields CDR1 SGHRS and CDR2 YFSETQ. Trimming at V came to 4 bases and at J to 7 bases, leaving 10 bases not matched to a gene. This CDR3 is built from 15 residues. The CDR3 DNA is TGCGCCAGCAGCCCCGGACAGGAGGACGGTGAAAAACTGTTTTTT. It yields the protein CASSPGQEDGEKLFF.

The chain employs TRBV6-5 and TRBJ2-2, with TRBD1 matching 7 bases. In germline, CDR1 is MNHEY, CDR2 SVGAGI. V was pared by 6 bases and J by 9 bases, with 4 bases of the junction left unmatched. This CDR3 spans 12 amino acids. CDR3 amino acids: CASSTGQRELFF. As DNA, the CDR3 is TGTGCCAGCAGCACGGGACAGCGGGAGCTGTTTTTT.

In its sample, this clone was seen a few times. Here the CDR3 reads CASSSTTRSNQPQHF. DNA of the CDR3: TGTGCCAGCAGTTCAACGACCAGGAGCAATCAGCCCCAGCATTTT. The chain recombines TRBV28 with TRBJ1-5; D is ambiguous. V gave up 4 bases and J gave up 1 base, with 11 bases separating them. Germline CDR1 and CDR2: MDHEN and SYDVKM. The CDR3 sequence is 15 residues long.

This chain connects TRBV27 to TRBJ2-3; D not certain. Trimming removed 4 bases at V and 5 bases at J, with 10 bases between. The CDR3 sequence is 13 residues long. The germline V gene encodes CDR1 MNHEY and CDR2 SMNVEV (reference sequence). CDR3 nucleotides: TGTGCCAGCAGTTCCGCCAACGGAGATACGCAGTATTTT. Its translation is CASSSANGDTQYF.